This T cell receptor (beta chain) came from a study of CD8+ T cells in alopecia areata. On the study more broadly: Affected scalp percentage set treated patients' severity scores.

This clone was seen a few times. Antigen: not known. The study's findings and limits: Administration of tofacitinib significantly diminished scalp clonality and expanded CD8+ clones within the top 100. Especially in alopecia totalis/universalis, lesional scalp showed greater clonality than normal scalp did.

The germline gives CDR1 MGHDK, CDR2 SYGVNS. The germline V and J ends were trimmed by 2 bases and 5 bases, with 13 bases remaining between them. The CDR3 runs 15 residues. Reverse transcription of extracted RNA yielded cDNA, which provided the sequencing template. TCRdb's copy holds only in-frame clones and misses some; the assay was immunoSEQ multiplex PCR. The table lists about 190,000 clones, around 60% of them singletons. Treatment here: oral pan-JAK inhibitor, 5-10 mg twice daily. The starting material was CD4+ T cells sorted from blood, obtained at week 4, from a patient treated with tofacitinib. This receptor was identified in a human donor with alopecia areata. The rearrangement joins TRBV25-1 to TRBJ2-1; the D call may be TRBD1 or TRBD2 (5 bases each). CDR3 DNA sequence: TGTGCCAGCAGTGAACATGGGGGACGGGACAATGAGCAGTTCTTC. Translated: CASSEHGGRDNEQFF.